This T cell receptor beta chain was profiled in a study of CD4 T cells in relation to SARS-CoV-2 and coronaviruses. As for the study in general: Crossreactive spike epitopes shared across donors were mapped to their HLA restriction.

Repertoires were generated with immunoSEQ multiplex PCR, while TCRdb's copy carries only in-frame clones and drops some. The data hold 20,000 to 25,000 clones, with around 74% observed a single time. CD4+ T cells from unexposed donors were obtained before the COVID-19 pandemic (2011-2018). Isolation of CD4+ T cells took place after roughly nine days in culture. Unexposed-donor CD4+ T cells were probed with SARS-CoV-2 S/N and four cold-coronavirus spikes, cells permitting. Trimming stripped 5 bases from V and 5 bases from J, with 15 bases between. Per germline, CDR1 SEHNR and CDR2 FQNEAQ (reference sequence). The CDR3 is 14 amino acids. With respect to this clone: Its antigen is not known.

This TCR was recovered from a human donor in good health. The sample consisted of CD4+ T cells from PBMCs, cultured in vitro. The V call is TRBV7-9, the J call TRBJ2-5; D uncertain. As DNA, the CDR3 is TGTGCCAGCAGCCCGGTGGGCAATCGGGAGACCCAGTACTTC. Translation: CASSPVGNRETQYF.